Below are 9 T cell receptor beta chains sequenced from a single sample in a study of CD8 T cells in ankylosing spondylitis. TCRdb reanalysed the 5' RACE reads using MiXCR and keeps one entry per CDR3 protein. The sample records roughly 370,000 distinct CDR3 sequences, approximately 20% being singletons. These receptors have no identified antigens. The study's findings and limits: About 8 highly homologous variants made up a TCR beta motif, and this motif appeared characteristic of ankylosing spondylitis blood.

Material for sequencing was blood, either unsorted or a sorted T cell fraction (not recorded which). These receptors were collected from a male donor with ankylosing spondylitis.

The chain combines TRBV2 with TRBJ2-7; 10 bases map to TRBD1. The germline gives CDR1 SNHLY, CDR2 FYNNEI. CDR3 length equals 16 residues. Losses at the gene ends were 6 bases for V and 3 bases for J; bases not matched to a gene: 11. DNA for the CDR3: TGTGCCAGCAGGATGGACAGGGGGGACTTCAACTACGAGCAGTACTTC. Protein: CASRMDRGDFNYEQYF. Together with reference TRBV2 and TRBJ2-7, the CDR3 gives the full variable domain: EPEVTQTPSHQVTQMGQEVILRCVPISNHLYFYWYRQILGQKVEFLVSFYNNEISEKSEIFDDQFSVERPDGSNFTLKIRSTKLEDSAMYFCASRMDRGDFNYEQYFGPGTRLTVT.

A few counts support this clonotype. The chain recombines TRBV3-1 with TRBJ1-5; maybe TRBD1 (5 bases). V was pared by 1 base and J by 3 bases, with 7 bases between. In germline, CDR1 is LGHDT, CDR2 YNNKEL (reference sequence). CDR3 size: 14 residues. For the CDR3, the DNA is TGTGCCAGCAGCCAAGCAGGGATCAATCAGCCCCAGCATTTT. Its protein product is CASSQAGINQPQHF. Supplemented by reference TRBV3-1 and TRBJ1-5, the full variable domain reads DTAVSQTPKYLVTQMGNDKSIKCEQNLGHDTMYWYKQDSKKFLKIMFSYNNKELIINETVPNRFSPKSPDKAHLNLHINSLELGDSAVYFCASSQAGINQPQHFGDGTRLSIL.

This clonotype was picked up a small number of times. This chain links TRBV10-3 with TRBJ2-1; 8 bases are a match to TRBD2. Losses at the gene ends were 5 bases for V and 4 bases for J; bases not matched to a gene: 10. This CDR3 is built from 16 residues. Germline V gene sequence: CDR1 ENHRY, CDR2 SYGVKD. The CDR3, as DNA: TGTGCCATCAGTAAGCGGGAGTGCGAGTCGTACAATGAGCAGTTCTTC. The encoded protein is CAISKRECESYNEQFF.

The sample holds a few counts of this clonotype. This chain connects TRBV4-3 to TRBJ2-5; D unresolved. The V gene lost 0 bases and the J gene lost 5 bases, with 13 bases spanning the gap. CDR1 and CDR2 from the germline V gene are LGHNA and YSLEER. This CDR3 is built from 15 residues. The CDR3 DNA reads TGCGCCAGCAGCCAAGATATGGGGTTTGTTGAGACCCAGTACTTC. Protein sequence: CASSQDMGFVETQYF.

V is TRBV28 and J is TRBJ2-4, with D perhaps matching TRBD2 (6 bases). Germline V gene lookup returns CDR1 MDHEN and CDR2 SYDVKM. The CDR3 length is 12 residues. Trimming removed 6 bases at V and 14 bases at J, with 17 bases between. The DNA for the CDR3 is TGTGCCAGCAGAGGTCCTAGCGATATCGAGTACTTC. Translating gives CASRGPSDIEYF.

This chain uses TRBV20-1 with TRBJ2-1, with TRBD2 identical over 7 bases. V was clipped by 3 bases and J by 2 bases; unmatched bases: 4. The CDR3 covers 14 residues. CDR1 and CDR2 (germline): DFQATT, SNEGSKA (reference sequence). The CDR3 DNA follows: TGCAGTGCTAGGTTGCGGGAGACCTACAATGAGCAGTTCTTC. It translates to CSARLRETYNEQFF.

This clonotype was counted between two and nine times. The CDR3 coding sequence is TGTGCCAGCACTCCTCAACTGGGAAACACCATATATTTT. This translates into CASTPQLGNTIYF. The rearrangement uses TRBV9 and TRBJ1-3; the D is unclear. Germline V gene sequence: CDR1 SGDLS, CDR2 YYNGEE. This CDR3 comprises 13 residues. V lost 6 bases and J 4 bases, leaving 11 bases between the germline ends.

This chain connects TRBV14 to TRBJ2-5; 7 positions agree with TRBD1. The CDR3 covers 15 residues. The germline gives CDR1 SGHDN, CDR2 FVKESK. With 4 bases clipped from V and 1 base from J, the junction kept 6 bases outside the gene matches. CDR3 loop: CASSPWAGGQETQYF. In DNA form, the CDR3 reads TGTGCCAGCAGCCCTTGGGCAGGGGGCCAAGAGACCCAGTACTTC.

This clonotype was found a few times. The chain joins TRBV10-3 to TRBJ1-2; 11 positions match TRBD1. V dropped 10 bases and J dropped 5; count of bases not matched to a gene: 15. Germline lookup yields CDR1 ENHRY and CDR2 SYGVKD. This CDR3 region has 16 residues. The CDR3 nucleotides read TGTGCCACCGAGAAGTACGGACAGGGGGCCGAATATGGCTACACCTTC. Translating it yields CATEKYGQGAEYGYTF.